The clone carrying this T cell receptor (beta chain) was recorded many times. Its antigen is undetermined. These data originate in a study of shared clonotypes between healthy human individuals. CDR3 length: 14 amino acids. Whole-study findings and limits: Represented genetic and exposure-history diversity was restricted by having few donors.

Execution of the assay was at deep level. 250 to 350 ng DNA, tens of thousands of T cell genomes, went into unsorted PBMC replicate PCRs. In the authors' workflow: ImmunoSEQ output lacked quality scores and full-length reads, limiting matched filtering. The method was immunoSEQ multiplex PCR; TCRdb's version includes in-frame clones alone and lacks a portion of them. V and J calls and clone size follow that table, whereas D and trimming were derived from the DNA. The sample has about 480,000 clones, around 79% seen once. The chain has TRBV12-2 and TRBJ1-1. TRBV12-2 is labeled a pseudogene. The sequence was obtained from a woman between 40 and 55 years old in good health. Some clones in this sample may be carry-over from other donors' samples. Sequenced: PBMCs. CDR3 DNA sequence: TGTGCAAGTCGCTTCGGGGCGGAGGGCACTGAAGCTTTCTTT. This translates into CASRFGAEGTEAFF.